This passage covers 15 T cell receptor beta chains from one sample sequenced in a study of T cell repertoires in cytomegalovirus infection. Each CDR3 protein gets one entry after TCRdb re-called the reads with MiXCR. The sample gives more than 250,000 distinct CDR3 sequences, approximately 14% of which show up once; roughly 9.7% is in the top ten. The sequenced sample consisted of PBMCs. The receptors shown here come from a human donor in good health (CMV status not recorded). Some clones in this sample may be carry-over from other donors' samples.

This clonotype was counted only a few times. The V and J genes are TRBV29-1 and TRBJ2-7, with D perhaps TRBD1 or TRBD2 (6 bases each). Germline lookup yields CDR1 SQVTM and CDR2 ANQGSEA. The CDR3 is 13 amino acids. CDR3 loop: CSYGGTHSYEQYF. Written as DNA, the CDR3 is TGCAGTTACGGCGGGACACACTCCTACGAGCAGTACTTC.

This clonotype came up many times. This chain uses TRBV7-3 with TRBJ1-1; a possible D gene is TRBD1 (5 bases). The CDR3 covers 14 residues. CDR1 SGHTA and CDR2 FQGTGA come from the germline V gene. Trimming took off 3 bases at V and 4 bases at J, with 12 bases between the two ends. The CDR3 loop is CASSLGGKGTEAFF. DNA for the CDR3: TGTGCCAGCAGCTTGGGGGGAAAGGGCACTGAAGCTTTCTTT.

This clonotype was counted only a few times. The rearrangement links TRBV20-1 to TRBJ1-1; D perhaps matches TRBD1 (6 bases). This CDR3 spans 12 amino acids. Germline values: CDR1 DFQATT, CDR2 SNEGSKA (reference sequence). CDR3 sequence: CSCGGRHTEAFF. CDR3 nucleotide sequence: TGCAGCTGTGGGGGCCGGCACACTGAAGCTTTCTTT.

This clonotype occurred many times. This rearrangement joins TRBV10-3 to TRBJ1-2; 7 bases line up with TRBD1. CDR3 length: 13 amino acids. Germline-derived CDR1 and CDR2 are ENHRY and SYGVKD. With V trimmed by 10 bases and J by 1 base, 6 bases remained unmatched. CDR3 nucleotide sequence: TGTGCCACAGGGGGACAGAATAACTATGGCTACACCTTC. This sequence encodes CATGGQNNYGYTF.

This rearrangement joins TRBV7-8 to TRBJ2-1; no clear D. V shed 3 bases and J shed 9 bases, with 9 bases lying between them. The CDR3 consists of 12 residues. Per germline, CDR1 SGHVS and CDR2 FQNEAQ. The chain's CDR3 is CASSFRLGEQFF. Here the CDR3 DNA reads TGTGCCAGCAGCTTCCGGTTGGGTGAGCAGTTCTTC.

This clonotype showed up many times. The chain has TRBV12-3 or TRBV12-4 and TRBJ1-2, with TRBD1 as a possible D gene (5 bases). With 3 bases removed from V and 7 bases from J, the gap between germline ends came to 9 bases. This CDR3 region has 12 residues. Here the CDR3 reads CASSLGTVGYTF. The CDR3 region has the DNA TGTGCCAGCAGTTTGGGGACTGTTGGCTACACCTTC.

The chain uses TRBV20-1 and TRBJ2-7, with a tentative D call TRBD2 (6 bases). CDR1 is DFQATT, CDR2 SNEGSKA, per germline (reference sequence). The CDR3 is made up of 14 amino acids. V dropped 3 bases and J dropped 3 bases, with 15 bases sitting between them. The CDR3 sequence is CSASTLGGNYEQYF. In DNA, the CDR3 is TGCAGTGCTAGTACCCTGGGCGGGAACTACGAGCAGTACTTC.

This clonotype was detected ten times or more. This chain joins TRBV7-2 and TRBJ2-1; no firm D call. V lost 0 bases and J 2 bases, leaving 11 bases between the germline ends. CDR3 length: 16 residues. Germline CDR1 and CDR2: SGHTA and FQGNSA. As DNA, the CDR3 is TGTGCCAGCAGCTTAGCTGGGTCAGGAACCTACAATGAGCAGTTCTTC. This codes for CASSLAGSGTYNEQFF.

This clonotype has a count of ten or more. V and J are TRBV7-7 and TRBJ2-5; 8 positions match TRBD1. CDR1 is SSHAT, CDR2 FNYEAQ, per germline (reference sequence). CDR3 length: 15 amino acids. Trimming at V came to 6 bases and at J to 8 bases, leaving 14 bases not matched to a gene. CDR3: CASSSTGGSLGTQYF. Here the CDR3 DNA reads TGTGCCAGCAGTTCTACAGGGGGTTCCTTGGGAACCCAGTACTTC.

The V gene is TRBV6-6, the J gene TRBJ2-1; 9 nucleotides line up with TRBD1. This CDR3 region has 14 residues. The V gene end was trimmed by 6 bases and the J gene end by 5 bases; junction bases not matched to a gene: 5. CDR1 and CDR2 from the germline V gene are MNHNY and SVGAGI (reference sequence). CDR3 DNA sequence: TGTGCCAGCAGGCCCGGGACAGGGCACAATGAGCAGTTCTTC. Translation: CASRPGTGHNEQFF.

This clonotype was counted a few times. The genes are TRBV20-1 and TRBJ2-3, with 10 positions matching TRBD2. V trimming: 3 bases; J trimming: 1 base; junction bases outside the gene matches: 4. The CDR3 has 15 residues. CDR1 and CDR2 from the germline V gene are DFQATT and SNEGSKA (reference sequence). The CDR3 here is CSARYLAGGTDTQYF. CDR3 nucleotides: TGCAGTGCTAGGTACCTAGCGGGAGGCACAGATACGCAGTATTTT.

This clonotype was counted at least ten times. The J gene is TRBJ2-3, the V gene TRBV2; 11 bases align to TRBD2. V shed 4 bases and J 0 bases; nucleotides not matched to a gene: 3. This CDR3 is 16 amino acids long. Germline lookup yields CDR1 SNHLY and CDR2 FYNNEI. CDR3 bases: TGTGCCAGCAGTGTTATAGCGGGAGGGAGCACAGATACGCAGTATTTT. Translating it yields CASSVIAGGSTDTQYF.

The gene calls are TRBV6-2 or TRBV6-3 and TRBJ2-2; perhaps TRBD1 as D (5 bases). V dropped 6 bases and J dropped 2 bases, with 10 bases sitting between them. The CDR3 totals 14 residues. Germline V gene sequence: CDR1 MNHEY, CDR2 SVGEGT. This chain's CDR3 is CASRTGHNTGELFF. The DNA for the CDR3 is TGTGCCAGCAGGACCGGACACAACACCGGGGAGCTGTTTTTT.

This clonotype came up many times. V usage is TRBV7-2 and J usage is TRBJ2-3, with 9 bases fitting TRBD2. The V and J ends lost 3 bases and 3 bases, in that order; junction bases with no gene match: 10. Germline CDR1 SGHTA, CDR2 FQGNSA. CDR3 length: 17 amino acids. The CDR3 DNA sequence: TGTGCCAGCAGCTTTTGGCTTTCCGCGGGAGGGACAGATACGCAGTATTTT. Amino acid sequence: CASSFWLSAGGTDTQYF. Complete variable domain (other parts from reference TRBV7-2 and TRBJ2-3): GAGVSQSPSNKVTEKGKDVELRCDPISGHTALYWYRQSLGQGLEFLIYFQGNSAPDKSGLPSDRFSAERTGGSVSTLTIQRTQQEDSAVYLCASSFWLSAGGTDTQYFGPGTRLTVL.

Only a few counts were recorded for this clonotype. The V gene is TRBV6-4, the J gene TRBJ2-1, with 8 bases fitting TRBD1. J gave up 8 bases and V 6 bases, and 9 bases lay outside the gene matches. Germline CDR1 is MRHNA and CDR2 is SNTAGT. This CDR3 contains 14 residues. In nucleotides, the CDR3 is TGTGCCAGCAGCGACAGGGGCTTCAACGATGAGCAGTTCTTC. It is translated as CASSDRGFNDEQFF.